This section outlines one TCR beta chain sequence together with its context. There are 15 residues in the CDR3. From germline, CDR1 is MNHEY and CDR2 SVGAGI. Trimming at V came to 7 bases and at J to 8 bases, leaving 11 bases not matched to a gene. This specimen comes from a study of blood T cell repertoires in COVID-19. Looking at the study overall: Samples came from the United States, Italy and Spain, spanning acute and convalescent COVID-19. T cells, B-cell-depleted T cells, or PBMCs provided the cDNA or gDNA that served as material.

Original methodology: Using reference gene primer amplification, nucleated cell counts were estimated. Generated by immunoSEQ multiplex PCR, the TCRdb table keeps only in-frame clones and is missing some. V and J calls and clone size are as listed in that table; D and trimming were resolved from the DNA. The table shows about 80,000 clones, with around 80% occurring only once. The sequence came from a human donor in a cohort sampled during active COVID-19. The chain couples TRBV6-5 to TRBJ1-4; 9 bases line up with TRBD1. Specimen: peripheral blood. The CDR3 protein is CASTNPRTGDEKLFF. CDR3 in DNA: TGTGCCAGCACGAACCCCCGGACAGGGGACGAAAAACTGTTTTTT.